This T cell receptor beta chain was profiled in a study of blood T cell repertoires in COVID-19. Study-level information: Researchers got acute and convalescent COVID-19 samples from the United States, Italy and Spain. T cells, B-cell-depleted T cells, or PBMCs provided the cDNA or gDNA that served as material.

CDR3 length: 14 amino acids. V shed 3 bases and J shed 4 bases, with 12 bases lying between them. Germline values: CDR1 SGHKS, CDR2 YYEKEE (reference sequence). Authors' analysis steps: Amplification from reference gene primers served as the basis for estimated nucleated cell counts. Only in-frame clones appear in the TCRdb table, and some are missing; sequencing was by immunoSEQ multiplex PCR. The V and J calls and clone size come from that table; D and trimming were worked out from the DNA. The sample lists about 160,000 clones; 80% to 90% were seen once. This chain connects TRBV5-5 to TRBJ2-3; tentative D call: TRBD2 (6 bases). This clonotype was obtained from an older woman who had recovered from COVID-19. Source material: peripheral blood. The CDR3 protein is CASSWTGSPDTQYF. The CDR3 DNA reads TGTGCCAGCAGCTGGACCGGGAGTCCAGATACGCAGTATTTT.